Sequencing of this T cell receptor beta chain was carried out in a study of T cell responses to AZD1222 COVID-19 vaccine. Study-level findings and limits: Nearly half of unique spike-specific TCRs reportedly avoided B.1.351 and B.1.1.7 mutated regions. The study identified only a handful of AZD1222 recipients as seropositive at baseline. The study found Spike-specific TCR breadth and depth rose after two AZD1222 doses. Repertoires were collected only later (after the peak T cell response had occurred).

V was cut by 3 bases and J by 4 bases, with 18 bases left in between. The CDR3 covers 16 residues. Germline CDR1 and CDR2: MNHNS and SASEGT. Method: immunoSEQ multiplex PCR; TCRdb's copy keeps in-frame clones and lacks some. The table records 110,000 or so clones, more than 75% of them present only once. A remark on this clone: Its antigen is as yet unknown.

The chain combines TRBV6-1 with TRBJ1-1, with TRBD1 as a possible D gene (6 bases). The receptor was isolated from an adult in good health. The sequenced sample was peripheral blood, obtained on day 0 of AZD1222 vaccination. CDR3 protein: CASSEVPLQGSTEAFF. As DNA, the CDR3 is TGTGCCAGCAGTGAGGTTCCCCTACAGGGAAGCACTGAAGCTTTCTTT.